This TCR beta chain was sequenced in a study of blood T cell repertoires in COVID-19. Background on the study: In each case, the material was cDNA or gDNA derived from T cells, B-cell-depleted T cells, or PBMCs.

The V and J ends lost 4 bases and 3 bases respectively, with 16 bases between them. Looked up from germline, CDR1 is MNHEY and CDR2 is SVGAGI. CDR3 length: 16 residues. TCRdb keeps only in-frame clones here, not all; method: immunoSEQ multiplex PCR. This table holds 90,000 to 120,000 clones, 70% to 85% found once. The rearrangement links TRBV6-5 to TRBJ2-1; possible D gene TRBD2, 5 bases. The specimen was peripheral blood. The clonotype was recovered from a woman older than 75 with active or convalescent COVID-19. In nucleotides, the CDR3 is TGTGCCAGCAGTTCCCAGAGGGTAAGGAGCTACAATGAGCAGTTCTTC. This codes for CASSSQRVRSYNEQFF.